What follows are 14 T cell receptor beta chains derived from one specimen sequenced in a study of cytomegalovirus exposure and HLA in healthy donors. With 60 Vbeta and 13 Jbeta primers, the PCR was carried out. TCRdb's copy holds only in-frame clones and misses some; the assay was immunoSEQ multiplex PCR. In the table there are approximately 69,000 clones, 74% of which are singletons. The specimen was PBMCs. These receptor sequences come from a woman aged 25 to 45 in good health and CMV-seropositive.

This CDR3 reads CASSWAGRTYEQYF. The CDR3 bases are TGTGCCAGCAGTTGGGCGGGCCGGACCTACGAGCAGTACTTC. The J gene is TRBJ2-7, the V gene TRBV27, with D perhaps TRBD2 (5 bases). The CDR3 runs 14 residues. CDR1 and CDR2 (germline): MNHEY, SMNVEV (reference sequence). Trimming cost V 4 bases and J 2 bases, with 12 bases left between them.

This chain links TRBV7-6 with TRBJ2-7, with 7 bases that match TRBD1. There are 14 residues in the CDR3. V shed 0 bases, J shed 3 bases, and the junction held 2 bases outside the gene matches. Germline assignment: CDR1 SGHVS and CDR2 FNYEAQ. CDR3 amino acids: CASSLAGDSYEQYF. In DNA form, the CDR3 reads TGTGCCAGCAGCTTAGCCGGGGACAGCTACGAGCAGTACTTC.

The chain is built from TRBV5-4 and TRBJ1-2; 9 bases align to TRBD1. Per germline, CDR1 SGHNT and CDR2 YYREEE (reference sequence). J gave up 4 bases and V 0 bases, and 4 bases lay outside the gene matches. CDR3 length: 15 amino acids. The CDR3 is CASSLARGQGYGYTF. CDR3 coding DNA: TGTGCCAGCAGCTTGGCCAGGGGACAGGGCTATGGCTACACCTTC.

The chain couples TRBV6-9 to TRBJ2-1, with 7 bases that match TRBD2. The CDR3 consists of 20 residues. Unmatched junction bases numbered 16, after V lost 2 bases and J lost 0 bases. The germline V gene has CDR1 MNHGY and CDR2 SVAAGI. The CDR3: CASSYPRGEAGTNSYNEQFF. In DNA, the CDR3 is TGTGCCAGCAGTTATCCCCGGGGCGAGGCAGGGACTAACTCCTACAATGAGCAGTTCTTC.

The chain joins TRBV7-2 to TRBJ2-5; tentative D call: TRBD1 (6 bases). CDR3 size: 16 residues. Between the trimmed V and J ends, which lost 4 bases and 5 bases, there was a span of 20 bases. The germline V gene has CDR1 SGHTA and CDR2 FQGNSA. The CDR3 nucleotides read TGTGCCAGCAGCTCCCCTTGGGGCAGGGGAGTGGAGACCCAGTACTTC. Protein: CASSSPWGRGVETQYF.

In its sample, this clone was seen once. V is TRBV5-1 and J is TRBJ1-2; D may be TRBD1 (6 bases). Trimming pared 1 base from V and 6 bases from J, leaving 19 bases between. The CDR3 contains 16 residues. The germline V gene encodes CDR1 SGHRS and CDR2 YFSETQ. CDR3 amino acids: CASSLKQQGVDNGYTF. The DNA of the CDR3 is TGCGCCAGCAGCTTGAAGCAACAGGGAGTAGACAATGGCTACACCTTC.

The genes are TRBV5-4 and TRBJ2-1, with D hard to call. This CDR3 has 15 residues. The V and J ends lost 0 bases and 1 base respectively, with 8 bases between them. Germline V gene lookup returns CDR1 SGHNT and CDR2 YYREEE (reference sequence). CDR3 nucleotides: TGTGCCAGCAGCTTGGGACATCAGTCCTACAATGAGCAGTTCTTC. Residues: CASSLGHQSYNEQFF. Variable domain in full (rest from reference TRBV5-4 and TRBJ2-1): ETGVTQSPTHLIKTRGQQVTLRCSSQSGHNTVSWYQQALGQGPQFIFQYYREEENGRGNFPPRFSGLQFPNYSSELNVNALELDDSALYLCASSLGHQSYNEQFFGPGTRLTVL.

The chain is built from TRBV5-1 and TRBJ1-2; no reliable D call. V was pared by 0 bases and J by 8 bases, with 11 bases between. Germline CDR1 is SGHRS and CDR2 is YFSETQ. This CDR3 region has 13 residues. The CDR3 sequence: CASSLDGSRGYTF. DNA of the CDR3: TGCGCCAGCAGCTTGGACGGGTCTCGAGGCTACACCTTC.

This sequence joins TRBV9 and TRBJ1-4; D might be TRBD1 (5 bases). The CDR3 totals 13 residues. Trimming removed 4 bases from V and 4 bases from J, with 8 bases in between. The germline gives CDR1 SGDLS, CDR2 YYNGEE. CDR3 DNA sequence: TGTGCCAGCAGCCCCGACAGTAATGAAAAACTGTTTTTT. Protein: CASSPDSNEKLFF.

As regards this clone: Mismatch with germline at one junction end may stem from a read error. The CDR3 here is CASSEEASWVKTEAFF. In nucleotides, the CDR3 is TGCGCCAGCAGTGAAGAGGCATCCTGGGTGAAGACTGAAGCTTTCTTT. V and J are TRBV10-2 and TRBJ1-1; no reliable D call. This CDR3 has 16 amino acids. Germline CDR1 and CDR2: WSHSY and SAAADI.

V gene TRBV6-6 combines with J gene TRBJ1-5, with a possible D match to TRBD1 (6 bases). The CDR3 length is 15 residues. Germline lookup yields CDR1 MNHNY and CDR2 SVGAGI (reference sequence). V lost 6 bases, J lost 1 base, and 13 bases lay in between. The CDR3 DNA reads as TGTGCCAGCAGAAAAGGGGGAGAAAGCAATCAGCCCCAGCATTTT. Translating gives CASRKGGESNQPQHF.

V and J are TRBV4-3 and TRBJ1-4, with 7 bases aligning to TRBD1. Losses at the gene ends were 0 bases for V and 6 bases for J; bases not matched to a gene: 10. The CDR3 covers 17 residues. Germline V CDR1 and CDR2: LGHNA, YSLEER. The CDR3 sequence is CASSQDSKGDRDEKLFF. Here the CDR3 DNA reads TGCGCCAGCAGCCAAGATTCGAAGGGGGACAGAGATGAAAAACTGTTTTTT.

This clone has a handful of counts. The chain carries TRBV4-1 and TRBJ2-1, with D unclear. CDR1 and CDR2 from the germline V gene are MGHRA and YSYEKL. V lost 0 bases and J lost 2, with 8 bases in between. The CDR3 consists of 15 residues. The CDR3 is CASSQDITTYNEQFF. The CDR3 DNA sequence: TGCGCCAGCAGCCAAGACATTACTACCTACAATGAGCAGTTCTTC.

This clone was detected only once. The rearrangement joins TRBV5-4 to TRBJ2-3, with 11 bases lining up with TRBD2. Per germline, CDR1 SGHNT and CDR2 YYREEE (reference sequence). The CDR3 sequence is 16 residues long. Trimming cost V 3 bases and J 5 bases; bases outside gene matches: 8. CDR3 DNA sequence: TGTGCCAGCAGCTATCAACTAGCGGGAGCAGGAGATACGCAGTATTTT. This sequence encodes CASSYQLAGAGDTQYF.